The present T cell receptor beta chain was sequenced within a study of shared clonotypes between healthy human individuals. The data were produced by immunoSEQ multiplex PCR, yet TCRdb's version contains in-frame clones alone and is incomplete. The table records over 1.5 million clones, roughly 98% of them present only once. Healthy and HIV-negative, the adult donors had no recent acute infections or vaccinations. V lost 3 bases to trimming and J lost 1 base; unmatched junction nucleotides: 8. Germline V gives CDR1 LGHNA, CDR2 YNFKEQ. The CDR3 is 16 residues long. Sequencing used naive CD4+ T cells sorted from blood. Subset denoted: CD45RA+ positively selected. The chain recombines TRBV4-2 with TRBJ2-5; 7 bases line up with TRBD1. This TCR was recovered from a man between 25 and 39 years old in good health. The CDR3 DNA is TGTGCCAGCAGCCAGGCCGCCTCAGGGGGCCAAGAGACCCAGTACTTC. Its protein product is CASSQAASGGQETQYF.